The next 30 T cell receptor beta chains were all read from a single sample in a study of cytomegalovirus exposure and HLA in healthy donors. Sequencing was performed with immunoSEQ multiplex PCR; in TCRdb, only in-frame clones are kept and a portion is missing. The repertoire consists of more than 300,000 clones, with just over 85% occurring once and the leading ten covering around 0.8%. The sequenced sample was PBMCs. Every receptor here comes from a woman between 18 and 29 years old in good health and CMV-seronegative.

The chain joins TRBV7-9 to TRBJ1-3; D call uncertain. Trimming removed 5 bases from V and 4 bases from J, with 12 bases in between. Germline assignment: CDR1 SEHNR and CDR2 FQNEAQ (reference sequence). This CDR3 contains 14 residues. The CDR3 region has the DNA TGTGCCAGCAGCCTTTTCCAACAGGGAAACACCATATATTTT. This codes for CASSLFQQGNTIYF.

This chain uses TRBV6-5 with TRBJ2-1; tentatively, D is TRBD2 (5 bases). This CDR3 is built from 13 residues. Trimming left V 6 bases short and J 9 bases short, with 15 bases between. In germline, CDR1 is MNHEY, CDR2 SVGAGI. CDR3 bases: TGTGCCAGCAGCCCCACCACTAGTCTTGAGCAGTTCTTC. It encodes CASSPTTSLEQFF.

The chain uses TRBV13 and TRBJ2-1; 10 bases align to TRBD2. Germline trimming cut 5 bases from V and 9 bases from J; bases unmatched to any gene: 13. Germline V CDR1 and CDR2: PRHDT, FYEKMQ (reference sequence). CDR3 length equals 16 residues. The DNA of the CDR3 is TGTGCCAGCAGCCCTCGAATCCTAGCGGGAGTGGTTGAGCAGTTCTTC. Its translation is CASSPRILAGVVEQFF.

The rearrangement uses TRBV5-3 and TRBJ1-1; no firm D call. TRBV5-3 counts as an open reading frame of uncertain function. The CDR3 spans 15 residues. With 4 bases removed from V and 4 bases from J, the gap between germline ends came to 17 bases. CDR3 region: CARSVRRRECTEAFF. The CDR3 nucleotides are TGTGCCAGAAGCGTACGGAGGCGGGAGTGCACTGAAGCTTTCTTT.

The rearrangement uses TRBV19 and TRBJ2-2; perhaps TRBD2 as D (6 bases). The ends were cut back, 6 bases at V and 4 bases at J, with 24 bases in the middle. Germline V lookup: CDR1 LNHDA, CDR2 SQIVND (reference sequence). The CDR3 sequence is 18 residues long. The CDR3 nucleotides are TGTGCCAGTAGCCCCACTAGTTCGGGGCTAGCGCTCACCGGGGAGCTGTTTTTT. The encoded protein is CASSPTSSGLALTGELFF.

The rearrangement links TRBV4-1 to TRBJ2-7; D unclear. CDR1 is MGHRA and CDR2 is YSYEKL in the germline V gene. There are 15 residues in the CDR3. V was clipped by 0 bases and J by 1 base, with 10 bases between them. CDR3 amino acids: CASSQEGLRSYEQYF. CDR3 nucleotide sequence: TGCGCCAGCAGCCAAGAGGGCCTCCGGTCCTACGAGCAGTACTTC.

The chain carries TRBV28 and TRBJ2-7; D might be TRBD1 (6 bases). V was pared by 5 bases and J by 3 bases, with 14 bases between. CDR1 and CDR2 from the germline V gene are MDHEN and SYDVKM. The CDR3 runs to 14 residues. The CDR3 is CASSRTVRYYEQYF. CDR3 in DNA: TGTGCCAGCAGTAGGACAGTTCGATACTACGAGCAGTACTTC.

The chain couples TRBV6-5 to TRBJ1-4, with a tentative D call TRBD1 (6 bases). This CDR3 region has 14 residues. Between the trimmed V and J ends, which lost 5 bases and 7 bases, there was a span of 14 bases. Germline values: CDR1 MNHEY, CDR2 SVGAGI. The chain's CDR3 is CASSPEGGGEKLFF. The CDR3 bases are TGTGCCAGCAGTCCCGAGGGGGGGGGTGAAAAACTGTTTTTT.

The V gene is TRBV5-1, the J gene TRBJ1-4; 9 bases align to TRBD1. The J segment lost 0 bases and the V segment lost 4 bases, leaving 4 bases of the junction unmatched. CDR1 and CDR2 (germline): SGHRS, YFSETQ. The CDR3 length is 16 residues. The CDR3 DNA reads TGCGCCAGCAGCACGACAGGGGGACCAACTAATGAAAAACTGTTTTTT. This sequence encodes CASSTTGGPTNEKLFF.

With respect to this clone: This sample includes further DNA sequences coding for the same CDR3. The V gene is TRBV5-1, the J gene TRBJ2-2; D gene unclear. The length of the CDR3 is 15 residues. Per the germline V gene, CDR1 is SGHRS and CDR2 is YFSETQ. V lost 0 bases and J lost 0, with 6 bases in between. The chain's CDR3 is CASSLGGTNTGELFF. CDR3 sequence (DNA): TGCGCCAGCAGCTTGGGAGGCACGAACACCGGGGAGCTGTTTTTT.

The chain employs TRBV7-3 and TRBJ2-1; 13 bases are a match to TRBD2. This CDR3 comprises 14 residues. The V and J ends lost 2 bases and 15 bases, in that order; junction bases with no gene match: 7. CDR1 and CDR2 from the germline V gene are SGHTA and FQGTGA. DNA for the CDR3: TGTGCCAGCAGCTTAGGACTAGCGGGAGAAGCCGTGTTCTTC. Translated, it gives CASSLGLAGEAVFF.

The chain has TRBV5-4 and TRBJ1-4; weak D call: TRBD1 (6 bases). This CDR3 region has 15 residues. V lost 0 bases and J lost 5, with 11 bases in between. The germline V gene encodes CDR1 SGHNT and CDR2 YYREEE (reference sequence). The CDR3 DNA is TGTGCCAGCAGCTTGGCAACAGGGCAAAATGAAAAACTGTTTTTT. As protein: CASSLATGQNEKLFF.

V and J are TRBV11-2 and TRBJ2-3; 7 nucleotides align to TRBD1. Per the germline V gene, CDR1 is SGHAT and CDR2 is FQNNGV. The ends lost 5 bases at V and 0 bases at J; junction bases unmatched: 5. This CDR3 spans 15 amino acids. CDR3 nucleotide sequence: TGTGCCAGCAGCCGAACAGGGGATAGCACAGATACGCAGTATTTT. As protein: CASSRTGDSTDTQYF.

This clone appeared once. V gene TRBV30 combines with J gene TRBJ2-3, with D possibly being TRBD2 (6 bases). From germline, CDR1 is GTSNPN and CDR2 SVGIG (reference sequence). The CDR3 totals 17 residues. V lost 0 bases and J lost 4, with 20 bases in between. CDR3 coding DNA: TGTGCCTGGAGTGTACCTCGTGGGACTGGGAGTGCAGATACGCAGTATTTT. Its translation is CAWSVPRGTGSADTQYF.

This clone appeared once. This chain links TRBV7-9 with TRBJ1-5, with D tentatively TRBD1 (6 bases). The CDR3 extends over 16 amino acids. Deletions cut 1 base from V and 0 bases from J, with 10 bases between. The germline V gene encodes CDR1 SEHNR and CDR2 FQNEAQ (reference sequence). The CDR3: CASSLVGGHSNQPQHF. Here the CDR3 DNA reads TGTGCCAGCAGCTTAGTAGGGGGACATAGCAATCAGCCCCAGCATTTT.

The chain has TRBV12-5 and TRBJ2-1, with 7 bases that match TRBD2. V lost 0 bases, J lost 6 bases, and 11 bases stayed unmatched. The CDR3 runs to 17 residues. Germline loops: CDR1 LGHNT, CDR2 FRNRAP. Here the CDR3 DNA reads TGTGCTAGTGGTTTGGTAAGGGGAGGGGCTAGCGGCAATGAGCAGTTCTTC. Its translation: CASGLVRGGASGNEQFF.

This clone was seen a single time. V usage is TRBV12-5 and J usage is TRBJ2-7; no reliable D call. Deletions cut 1 base from V and 3 bases from J, with 10 bases between. The CDR3 has 14 residues. The germline gives CDR1 LGHNT, CDR2 FRNRAP. The CDR3 region has the DNA TGTGCTAGTGGTTTGGGGTCACAGAGCTACGAGCAGTACTTC. Translation gives CASGLGSQSYEQYF.

The count of this clone is one. The chain recombines TRBV6-1 with TRBJ2-1; 12 positions agree with TRBD2. There are 13 residues in the CDR3. Germline V lookup: CDR1 MNHNS, CDR2 SASEGT. V dropped 9 bases and J dropped 8; count of bases not matched to a gene: 5. Here the CDR3 reads CARTSGRGDEQFF. The CDR3 DNA follows: TGTGCCAGGACTAGCGGGAGAGGGGATGAGCAGTTCTTC.

The V and J genes are TRBV11-2 and TRBJ1-2; D is uncertain. V was shortened by 5 bases and J by 4 bases, with 11 bases between the two germline ends. There are 13 residues in the CDR3. Germline V CDR1 and CDR2: SGHAT, FQNNGV. This chain's CDR3 is CASSPTAVYGYTF. The DNA for the CDR3 is TGTGCCAGCAGCCCCACAGCAGTCTATGGCTACACCTTC.

V usage is TRBV19 and J usage is TRBJ1-2; possible D gene TRBD1, 6 bases. Trimming removed 1 base at V and 6 bases at J, with 21 bases between. Per germline, CDR1 LNHDA and CDR2 SQIVND (reference sequence). CDR3 length: 17 amino acids. CDR3 bases: TGTGCCAGTAGTATAGTCGGCGACAGCTTAGGGGGAGATGGCTACACCTTC. It codes for CASSIVGDSLGGDGYTF.

This chain links TRBV5-1 with TRBJ2-3; TRBD2 matches 8 bases. The CDR3 length is 16 residues. V lost 2 bases to trimming and J lost 6 bases; unmatched junction nucleotides: 11. CDR1 and CDR2 (germline): SGHRS, YFSETQ. CDR3: CASSFWGSGALDTQYF. Here the CDR3 DNA reads TGCGCCAGCAGCTTTTGGGGTAGCGGGGCCCTGGATACGCAGTATTTT.

The CDR3 DNA reads as TGTGCCAGCAGCTTAGAGGGCCGGGGAGCTTTCTTT. It codes for CASSLEGRGAFF. The rearrangement links TRBV7-9 to TRBJ1-1; no clear D gene. Trimming stripped 1 base from V and 10 bases from J, with 10 bases between. Germline assignment: CDR1 SEHNR and CDR2 FQNEAQ (reference sequence). The CDR3 covers 12 residues.

The rearrangement links TRBV2 to TRBJ2-7; D is uncertain. The CDR3 loop spans 15 amino acids. V was pared by 8 bases and J by 6 bases, with 23 bases between. Germline V gene sequence: CDR1 SNHLY, CDR2 FYNNEI. CDR3 bases: TGTGCCAGCGGGTCGGTGGTTGCAGCCACGGGCGAGCAGTACTTC. This sequence encodes CASGSVVAATGEQYF. The full variable domain, completed using reference TRBV2 and TRBJ2-7, is EPEVTQTPSHQVTQMGQEVILRCVPISNHLYFYWYRQILGQKVEFLVSFYNNEISEKSEIFDDQFSVERPDGSNFTLKIRSTKLEDSAMYFCASGSVVAATGEQYFGPGTRLTVT.

The chain couples TRBV6-5 to TRBJ2-7; D unresolved. V dropped 2 bases and J dropped 3 bases, with 5 bases sitting between them. CDR3 length equals 12 residues. From germline, CDR1 is MNHEY and CDR2 SVGAGI. CDR3 region: CASSYEVYEQYF. Written as DNA, the CDR3 is TGTGCCAGCAGTTACGAGGTCTACGAGCAGTACTTC.

V usage is TRBV28 and J usage is TRBJ2-2, with 7 bases that match TRBD1. CDR1 MDHEN and CDR2 SYDVKM come from the germline V gene. The junction had 5 bases not matched to a gene; V was cut back by 3 bases and J by 7 bases. The CDR3 spans 14 residues. CDR3 nucleotides: TGTGCCAGCAGTTTGACAGGGCTGGGCGGGGAGCTGTTTTTT. Its translation: CASSLTGLGGELFF.

V is TRBV29-1 and J is TRBJ1-4, with D hard to call. The CDR3 runs 11 residues. The ends were cut back, 3 bases at V and 7 bases at J, with 6 bases in the middle. Germline assignment: CDR1 SQVTM and CDR2 ANQGSEA. CDR3 sequence (DNA): TGCAGCGTTGATGAGGGTGAAAAACTGTTTTTT. As protein: CSVDEGEKLFF. Drawing the rest from reference TRBV29-1 and TRBJ1-4, the complete variable domain is SAVISQKPSRDICQRGTSLTIQCQVDSQVTMMFWYRQQPGQSLTLIATANQGSEATYESGFVIDKFPISRPNLTFSTLTVSNMSPEDSSIYLCSVDEGEKLFFGSGTQLSVL.

The chain couples TRBV29-1 to TRBJ1-1, with TRBD1 matching over 9 bases. From germline, CDR1 is SQVTM and CDR2 ANQGSEA. After removal of 7 bases from V and 7 bases from J, the junction contained 10 bases not matched to a gene. This CDR3 has 13 residues. The CDR3 spells CSGATGGQSEAFF. Written as DNA, the CDR3 is TGCAGCGGTGCGACAGGGGGACAGAGTGAAGCTTTCTTT.

The V call is TRBV27, the J call TRBJ2-7; possible D gene TRBD2, 5 bases. V was trimmed by 5 bases and J by 0 bases, leaving 20 bases between them. This CDR3 spans 17 amino acids. CDR1 MNHEY and CDR2 SMNVEV come from the germline V gene (reference sequence). As DNA, the CDR3 is TGTGCCAGCAGTCCCCTAGACCCCTGGAGGTCCTCCTACGAGCAGTACTTC. Its translation: CASSPLDPWRSSYEQYF.

The gene calls are TRBV6-5 and TRBJ2-7; perhaps TRBD2 as D (5 bases). This CDR3 comprises 15 residues. Trimming left V 6 bases short and J 0 bases short, with 15 bases between. Germline V lookup: CDR1 MNHEY, CDR2 SVGAGI. CDR3 coding DNA: TGTGCCAGCAGCGTCAGACCGGGGAGCTCCTACGAGCAGTACTTC. Protein sequence: CASSVRPGSSYEQYF.

This chain links TRBV5-1 with TRBJ2-1, with 9 bases lining up with TRBD2. Germline CDR1 is SGHRS and CDR2 is YFSETQ. J gave up 0 bases and V 0 bases, and 4 bases lay outside the gene matches. The CDR3 extends over 17 amino acids. CDR3 sequence (DNA): TGCGCCAGCAGCTTGGCTGGTAGCGGGAGCTCCTACAATGAGCAGTTCTTC. Amino acids: CASSLAGSGSSYNEQFF.